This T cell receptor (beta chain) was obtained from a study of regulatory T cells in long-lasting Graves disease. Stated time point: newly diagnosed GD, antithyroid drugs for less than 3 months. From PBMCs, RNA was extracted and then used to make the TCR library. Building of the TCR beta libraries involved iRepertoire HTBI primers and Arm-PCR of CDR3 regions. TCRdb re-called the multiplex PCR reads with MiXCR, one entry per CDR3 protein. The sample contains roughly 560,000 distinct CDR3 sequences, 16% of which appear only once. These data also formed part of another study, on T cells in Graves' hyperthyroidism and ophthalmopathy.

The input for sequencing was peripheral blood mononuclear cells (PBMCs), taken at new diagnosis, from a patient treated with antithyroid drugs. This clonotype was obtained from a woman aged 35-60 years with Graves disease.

Written as DNA, the CDR3 is TGCGCCAGCAGCCAAGCCGTGGGTTGGAACACTGAAGCTTTCTTT. Encoded protein: CASSQAVGWNTEAFF. V gene TRBV4-1 combines with J gene TRBJ1-1; no clear D. The CDR3 extends over 15 amino acids. CDR1 is MGHRA, CDR2 YSYEKL, per germline. V shed 1 base and J shed 1 base, with 10 bases lying between them.